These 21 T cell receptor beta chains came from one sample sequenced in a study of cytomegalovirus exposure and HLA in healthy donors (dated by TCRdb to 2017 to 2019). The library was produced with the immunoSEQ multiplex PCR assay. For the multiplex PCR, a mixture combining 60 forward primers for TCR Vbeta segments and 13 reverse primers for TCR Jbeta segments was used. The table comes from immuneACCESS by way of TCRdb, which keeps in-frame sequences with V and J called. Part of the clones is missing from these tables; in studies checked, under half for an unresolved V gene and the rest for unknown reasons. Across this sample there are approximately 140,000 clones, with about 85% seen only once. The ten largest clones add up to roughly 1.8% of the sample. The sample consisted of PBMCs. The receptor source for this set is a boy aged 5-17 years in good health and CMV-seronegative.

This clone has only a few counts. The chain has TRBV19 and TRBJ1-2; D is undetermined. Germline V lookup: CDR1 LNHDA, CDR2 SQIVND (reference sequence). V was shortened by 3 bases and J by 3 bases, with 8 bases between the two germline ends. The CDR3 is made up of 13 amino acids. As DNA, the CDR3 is TGTGCCAGTAGTATTCAGGCCGACTATGGCTACACCTTC. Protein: CASSIQADYGYTF.

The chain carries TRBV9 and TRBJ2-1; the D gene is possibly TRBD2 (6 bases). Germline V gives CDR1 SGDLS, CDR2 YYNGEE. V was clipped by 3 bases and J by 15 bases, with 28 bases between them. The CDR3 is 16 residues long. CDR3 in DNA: TGTGCCAGCAGCGGTTCTCCGTCAGCTCGGGAAGCGGGTTCGTTCTTC. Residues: CASSGSPSAREAGSFF.

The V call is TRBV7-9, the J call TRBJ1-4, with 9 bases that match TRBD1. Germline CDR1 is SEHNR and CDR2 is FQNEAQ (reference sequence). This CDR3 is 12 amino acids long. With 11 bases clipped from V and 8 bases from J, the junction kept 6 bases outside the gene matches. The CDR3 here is CACRTGEEKLFF. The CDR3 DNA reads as TGTGCCTGTCGGACAGGGGAGGAAAAACTGTTTTTT.

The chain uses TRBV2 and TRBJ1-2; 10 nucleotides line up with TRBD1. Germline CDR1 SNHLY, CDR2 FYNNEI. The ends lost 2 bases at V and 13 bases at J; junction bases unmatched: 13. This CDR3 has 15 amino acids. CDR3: CASSERGRTGGLSTF. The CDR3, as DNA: TGTGCCAGCAGTGAACGGGGGCGGACAGGGGGTCTGAGCACCTTC.

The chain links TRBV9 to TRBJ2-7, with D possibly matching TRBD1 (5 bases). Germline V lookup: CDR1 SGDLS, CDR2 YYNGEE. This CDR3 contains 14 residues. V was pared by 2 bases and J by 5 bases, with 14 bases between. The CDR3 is CASSVYPGKDEQYF. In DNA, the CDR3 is TGTGCCAGCAGCGTCTACCCAGGGAAGGACGAGCAGTACTTC.

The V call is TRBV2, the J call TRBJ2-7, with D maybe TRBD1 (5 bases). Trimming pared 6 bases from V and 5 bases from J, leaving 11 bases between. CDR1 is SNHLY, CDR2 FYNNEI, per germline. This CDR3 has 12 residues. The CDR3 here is CASRENRNEQYF. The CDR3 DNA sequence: TGTGCCAGCAGGGAGAACAGGAACGAGCAGTACTTC.

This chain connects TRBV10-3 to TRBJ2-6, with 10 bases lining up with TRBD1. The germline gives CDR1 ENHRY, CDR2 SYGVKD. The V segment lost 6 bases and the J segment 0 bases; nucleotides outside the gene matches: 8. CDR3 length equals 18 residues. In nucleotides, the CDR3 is TGTGCCATCAGCGACACGGGACAGGGGTCCTCTGGGGCCAACGTCCTGACTTTC. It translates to CAISDTGQGSSGANVLTF.

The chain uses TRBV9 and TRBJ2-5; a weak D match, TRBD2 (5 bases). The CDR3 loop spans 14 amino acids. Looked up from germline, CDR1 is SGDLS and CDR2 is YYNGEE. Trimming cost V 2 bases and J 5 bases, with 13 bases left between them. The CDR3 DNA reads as TGTGCCAGCAGCGTCGACAACAGAGGGGAGACCCAGTACTTC. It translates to CASSVDNRGETQYF.

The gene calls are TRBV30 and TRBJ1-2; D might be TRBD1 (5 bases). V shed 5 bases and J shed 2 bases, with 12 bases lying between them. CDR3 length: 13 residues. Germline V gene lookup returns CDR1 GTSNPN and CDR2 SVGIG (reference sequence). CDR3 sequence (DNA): TGTGCCTGGGCAGGGTTAGGGAACTATGGCTACACCTTC. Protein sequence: CAWAGLGNYGYTF. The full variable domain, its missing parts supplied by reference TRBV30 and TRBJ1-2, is SQTIHQWPATLVQPVGSPLSLECTVEGTSNPNLYWYRQAAGRGLQLLFYSVGIGQISSEVPQNLSASRPQDRQFILSSKKLLLSDSGFYLCAWAGLGNYGYTFGSGTRLTVV.

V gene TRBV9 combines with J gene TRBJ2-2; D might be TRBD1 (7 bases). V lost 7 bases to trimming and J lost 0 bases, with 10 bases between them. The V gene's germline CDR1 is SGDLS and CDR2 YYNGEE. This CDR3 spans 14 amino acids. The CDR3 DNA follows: TGTGCCAGCCGGGGGACAGCGAACACCGGGGAGCTGTTTTTT. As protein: CASRGTANTGELFF.

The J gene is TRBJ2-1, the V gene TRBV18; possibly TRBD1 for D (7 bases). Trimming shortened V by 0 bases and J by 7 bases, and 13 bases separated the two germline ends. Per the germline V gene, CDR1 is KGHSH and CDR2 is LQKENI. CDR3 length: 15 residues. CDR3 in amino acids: CASSPPRGQSNEQFF. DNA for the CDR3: TGTGCCAGCTCACCACCGCGGGGACAGTCGAATGAGCAGTTCTTC.

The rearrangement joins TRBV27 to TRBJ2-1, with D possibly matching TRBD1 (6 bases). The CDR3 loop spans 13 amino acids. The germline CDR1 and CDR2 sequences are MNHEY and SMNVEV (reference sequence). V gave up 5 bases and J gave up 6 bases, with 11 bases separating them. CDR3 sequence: CASSPTGFNEQFF. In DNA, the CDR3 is TGTGCCAGCAGTCCCACAGGGTTCAATGAGCAGTTCTTC.

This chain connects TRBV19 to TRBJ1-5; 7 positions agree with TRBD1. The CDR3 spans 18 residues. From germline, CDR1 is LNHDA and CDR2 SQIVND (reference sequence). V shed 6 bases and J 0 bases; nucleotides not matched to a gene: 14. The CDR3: CASRDDRVSIFSNQPQHF. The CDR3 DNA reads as TGTGCCAGTAGAGACGACAGGGTCTCAATATTTAGCAATCAGCCCCAGCATTTT. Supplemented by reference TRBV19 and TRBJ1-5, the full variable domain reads DGGITQSPKYLFRKEGQNVTLSCEQNLNHDAMYWYRQDPGQGLRLIYYSQIVNDFQKGDIAEGYSVSREKKESFPLTVTSAQKNPTAFYLCASRDDRVSIFSNQPQHFGDGTRLSIL.

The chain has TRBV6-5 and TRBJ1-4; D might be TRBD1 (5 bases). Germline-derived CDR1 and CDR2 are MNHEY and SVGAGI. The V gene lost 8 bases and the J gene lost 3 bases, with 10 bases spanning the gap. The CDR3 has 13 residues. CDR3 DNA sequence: TGTGCCAGCTGGGGGGGACCTAATGAAAAACTGTTTTTT. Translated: CASWGGPNEKLFF.

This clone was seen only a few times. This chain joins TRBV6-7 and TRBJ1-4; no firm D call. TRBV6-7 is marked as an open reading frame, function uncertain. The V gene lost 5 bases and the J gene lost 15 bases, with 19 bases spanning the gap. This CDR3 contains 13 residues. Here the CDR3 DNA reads TGTGCCAGCAGTCCCCCGGGGAGGACCGAGGTGTTTTTT. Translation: CASSPPGRTEVFF.

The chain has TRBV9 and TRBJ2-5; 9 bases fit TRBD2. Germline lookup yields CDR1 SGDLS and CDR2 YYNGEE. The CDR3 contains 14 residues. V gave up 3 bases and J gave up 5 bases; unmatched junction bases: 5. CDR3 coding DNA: TGTGCCAGCAGCGGGCCTAGCGGGAAGGAGACCCAGTACTTC. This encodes CASSGPSGKETQYF.

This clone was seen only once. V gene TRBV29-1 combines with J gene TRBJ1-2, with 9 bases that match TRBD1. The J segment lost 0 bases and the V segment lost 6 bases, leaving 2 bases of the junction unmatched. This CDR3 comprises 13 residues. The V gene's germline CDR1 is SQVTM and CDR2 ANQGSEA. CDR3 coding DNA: TGCAGCGTGGGACAGGGAGCTAACTATGGCTACACCTTC. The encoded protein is CSVGQGANYGYTF.

This chain's CDR3 is CASSLARAGTEAFF. The CDR3 DNA reads as TGTGCCAGCAGCTTAGCCAGGGCAGGCACTGAAGCTTTCTTT. The chain is built from TRBV7-8 and TRBJ1-1; D may be TRBD1 (5 bases). Germline V CDR1 and CDR2: SGHVS, FQNEAQ. Trimming pared 0 bases from V and 4 bases from J, leaving 9 bases between. The CDR3 is 14 amino acids.

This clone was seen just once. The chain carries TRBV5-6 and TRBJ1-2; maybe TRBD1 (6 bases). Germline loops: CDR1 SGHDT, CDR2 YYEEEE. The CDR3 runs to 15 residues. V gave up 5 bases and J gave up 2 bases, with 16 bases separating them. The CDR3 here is CASSPGDRRNYGYTF. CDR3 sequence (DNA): TGTGCCAGCAGTCCAGGGGATCGGAGGAACTATGGCTACACCTTC.

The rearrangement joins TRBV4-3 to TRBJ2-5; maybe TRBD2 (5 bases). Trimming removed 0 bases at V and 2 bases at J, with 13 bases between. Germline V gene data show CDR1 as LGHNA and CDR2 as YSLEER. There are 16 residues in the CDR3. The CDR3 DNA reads TGCGCCAGCAGCCAAGACAGGCTAGCAGGTCAAGAGACCCAGTACTTC. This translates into CASSQDRLAGQETQYF.

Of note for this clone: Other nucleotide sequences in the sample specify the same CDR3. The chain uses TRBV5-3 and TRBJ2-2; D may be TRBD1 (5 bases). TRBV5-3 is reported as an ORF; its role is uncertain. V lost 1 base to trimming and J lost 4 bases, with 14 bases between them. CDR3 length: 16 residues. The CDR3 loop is CARSLRQGWSTGELFF. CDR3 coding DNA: TGTGCCAGAAGCTTGAGGCAGGGTTGGAGCACCGGGGAGCTGTTTTTT.